Each of the 32 T cell receptor beta chains below was sequenced from the same sample in a study of shared clonotypes between healthy human individuals. Clones were read by immunoSEQ multiplex PCR, and TCRdb kept only the in-frame ones, dropping some. The data contain hundreds of thousands of clones, over 70% of them singletons. Specimen: memory CD4+ T cells sorted from blood. Subset meaning: CD45RA-negative fraction. Every receptor here comes from a young man in good health.

This CDR3 is CASSLADRNLRYEQYF. CDR3 DNA: TGTGCCAGCAGCTTGGCTGACAGAAATCTTAGGTACGAGCAGTACTTC. This chain uses TRBV5-4 with TRBJ2-7, with D perhaps TRBD1 (5 bases). V lost 0 bases and J lost 4, with 17 bases in between. Germline V gene lookup returns CDR1 SGHNT and CDR2 YYREEE (reference sequence). The CDR3 length is 16 residues.

The J gene is TRBJ2-2, the V gene TRBV7-8, with D perhaps matching TRBD1 or TRBD2 (5 bases each). The CDR3 contains 12 residues. Germline CDR1 is SGHVS and CDR2 is FQNEAQ. V lost 10 bases and J lost 13, with 19 bases in between. For the CDR3, the DNA is TGTGCCACACTCTCGACGGGACCCCCGCTGTTTTTT. This sequence encodes CATLSTGPPLFF.

This chain links TRBV19 with TRBJ2-5, with 8 bases fitting TRBD2. V lost 3 bases, J lost 3 bases, and 12 bases stayed unmatched. The CDR3 length is 17 residues. CDR1 LNHDA and CDR2 SQIVND come from the germline V gene (reference sequence). CDR3 loop: CASSMMGAGGGEETQYF. The DNA for the CDR3 is TGTGCCAGTAGTATGATGGGGGCGGGAGGAGGTGAAGAGACCCAGTACTTC.

The J gene is TRBJ2-7, the V gene TRBV10-1; 11 bases agree with TRBD2. Germline values: CDR1 WNHNN, CDR2 SYGVQD (reference sequence). The CDR3 has 15 amino acids. J lost 4 bases, V lost 2 bases, and 4 bases had no gene match. As DNA, the CDR3 is TGCGCCAGCAGTGAGGGACTAGCGGGTTATTACGAGCAGTACTTC. This encodes CASSEGLAGYYEQYF.

The chain combines TRBV18 with TRBJ2-1; D is undetermined. Germline-derived CDR1 and CDR2 are KGHSH and LQKENI. V was trimmed by 1 base and J by 2 bases, leaving 18 bases between them. The CDR3 has 18 residues. The CDR3 loop is CASSPRSTFGETYNEQFF. The CDR3 nucleotides are TGTGCCAGCTCACCACGATCAACCTTCGGTGAAACCTACAATGAGCAGTTCTTC.

The chain combines TRBV7-2 with TRBJ2-1, with 16 bases lining up with TRBD2. This CDR3 spans 15 amino acids. The junction had 7 bases not matched to a gene; V was cut back by 7 bases and J by 10 bases. Germline-derived CDR1 and CDR2 are SGHTA and FQGNSA. CDR3 sequence (DNA): TGTGCCAGCAACGGGGCGGGACTAGCGGGAGGGGAGCAGTTCTTC. Amino acid sequence: CASNGAGLAGGEQFF. The full variable domain, rest sourced from reference TRBV7-2 and TRBJ2-1, is GAGVSQSPSNKVTEKGKDVELRCDPISGHTALYWYRQSLGQGLEFLIYFQGNSAPDKSGLPSDRFSAERTGGSVSTLTIQRTQQEDSAVYLCASNGAGLAGGEQFFGPGTRLTVL.

The rearrangement uses TRBV9 and TRBJ2-1; D gene uncertain. The CDR3 extends over 15 amino acids. CDR1 SGDLS and CDR2 YYNGEE come from the germline V gene. Trimming took off 0 bases at V and 6 bases at J, with 13 bases between the two ends. In DNA, the CDR3 is TGTGCCAGCAGCGTAGCCACCCTGGGGTCCAATGAGCAGTTCTTC. This translates into CASSVATLGSNEQFF.

V is TRBV15 and J is TRBJ2-3; D is undetermined. V was clipped by 6 bases and J by 1 base, with 14 bases between them. Germline V lookup: CDR1 LNHNV, CDR2 YYDKDF (reference sequence). The CDR3 sequence is 15 residues long. The chain's CDR3 is CATSASGRGTDTQYF. In DNA, the CDR3 is TGTGCCACCAGTGCGTCCGGCCGGGGCACAGATACGCAGTATTTT.

The genes are TRBV25-1 and TRBJ2-1; 10 nucleotides agree with TRBD1. From germline, CDR1 is MGHDK and CDR2 SYGVNS. The CDR3 spans 17 residues. Trimming at V came to 4 bases and at J to 0 bases, leaving 6 bases not matched to a gene. The CDR3 is CASSGDRGLSSYNEQFF. CDR3 nucleotide sequence: TGTGCCAGCAGTGGAGACAGGGGGCTCAGCTCCTACAATGAGCAGTTCTTC.

This clone has ten or more counts. The chain joins TRBV4-3 to TRBJ2-2; D possibly corresponds to TRBD2 (5 bases). There are 15 residues in the CDR3. V dropped 3 bases and J dropped 4 bases, with 12 bases sitting between them. Looked up from germline, CDR1 is LGHNA and CDR2 is YSLEER. CDR3 loop: CASSHSQAGTGELFF. The DNA for the CDR3 is TGCGCCAGCAGCCATTCCCAGGCGGGCACCGGGGAGCTGTTTTTT.

This rearrangement joins TRBV18 to TRBJ2-7; TRBD2 aligns across 12 bases. V lost 4 bases to trimming and J lost 3 bases; unmatched junction nucleotides: 4. The germline gives CDR1 KGHSH, CDR2 LQKENI. The CDR3 runs to 15 residues. The CDR3 sequence: CASSQTSGRNYEQYF. In DNA, the CDR3 is TGTGCCAGCTCACAAACTAGCGGGAGGAACTACGAGCAGTACTTC.

In its sample, this clone was seen many times. V and J are TRBV28 and TRBJ1-2, with unresolved D. CDR1 and CDR2 from the germline V gene are MDHEN and SYDVKM. The CDR3 loop spans 14 amino acids. Trimming shortened V by 2 bases and J by 4 bases, and 11 bases separated the two germline ends. The CDR3 DNA reads as TGTGCCAGCAGTTTAATGTCCCCGATCTATGGCTACACCTTC. Residues: CASSLMSPIYGYTF.

The chain uses TRBV5-1 and TRBJ2-1; 9 bases agree with TRBD1. Germline V gene data show CDR1 as SGHRS and CDR2 as YFSETQ. The CDR3 is made up of 16 amino acids. V shed 2 bases, J shed 3 bases, and the junction held 6 bases outside the gene matches. CDR3 region: CASSFPPGQGYNEQFF. CDR3 nucleotide sequence: TGCGCCAGCAGCTTCCCTCCGGGACAGGGCTACAATGAGCAGTTCTTC.

V is TRBV5-1 and J is TRBJ2-3; 9 bases line up with TRBD1. Germline V gene lookup returns CDR1 SGHRS and CDR2 YFSETQ. V lost 4 bases and J lost 6; bases outside the gene matches: 3. The CDR3 covers 13 residues. The CDR3 DNA sequence: TGCGCCAGCAGCCCCGACAGGGGGGATACGCAGTATTTT. Translation: CASSPDRGDTQYF.

V usage is TRBV19 and J usage is TRBJ1-5, with D possibly being TRBD1 (6 bases). V lost 4 bases and J lost 4, with 14 bases in between. Per the germline V gene, CDR1 is LNHDA and CDR2 is SQIVND (reference sequence). The CDR3 runs to 15 residues. The CDR3 protein is CASSTLGGVNQPQHF. The CDR3 DNA reads TGTGCCAGTAGTACCCTCGGGGGCGTGAATCAGCCCCAGCATTTT.

V gene TRBV19 combines with J gene TRBJ1-5; D not resolved. V shed 5 bases and J shed 6 bases, with 8 bases lying between them. This CDR3 contains 12 residues. CDR1 LNHDA and CDR2 SQIVND come from the germline V gene (reference sequence). The CDR3 DNA follows: TGTGCCAGTAGTTGGCCCTTTCAGCCCCAGCATTTT. It yields the protein CASSWPFQPQHF.

This clone was seen more than once but under ten times. V is TRBV4-1 and J is TRBJ2-1; possibly TRBD2 for D (6 bases). The length of the CDR3 is 15 residues. Germline CDR1 MGHRA, CDR2 YSYEKL. V was shortened by 1 base and J by 2 bases, with 9 bases between the two germline ends. The CDR3 region is CASSQAGDPYNEQFF. In DNA form, the CDR3 reads TGCGCCAGCAGCCAAGCGGGGGACCCCTACAATGAGCAGTTCTTC.

The chain couples TRBV7-9 to TRBJ2-4; D not certain. V dropped 5 bases and J dropped 0 bases, with 11 bases sitting between them. From germline, CDR1 is SEHNR and CDR2 FQNEAQ (reference sequence). The CDR3 spans 15 residues. The CDR3 region has the DNA TGTGCCAGCAGCGTACTCGGGTTAGCCAAAAACATTCAGTACTTC. Translating it yields CASSVLGLAKNIQYF. Together with reference TRBV7-9 and TRBJ2-4, the CDR3 gives the full variable domain: DTGVSQNPRHKITKRGQNVTFRCDPISEHNRLYWYRQTLGQGPEFLTYFQNEAQLEKSRLLSDRFSAERPKGSFSTLEIQRTEQGDSAMYLCASSVLGLAKNIQYFGAGTRLSVL.

The chain combines TRBV2 with TRBJ1-3; no definite D call. Trimming took 1 base from V and 0 from J, leaving 10 bases between them. The germline V gene has CDR1 SNHLY and CDR2 FYNNEI. The CDR3 spans 16 residues. The CDR3 DNA sequence: TGTGCCAGCAGTGAAGACGTTACTTTCTCTGGAAACACCATATATTTT. Protein: CASSEDVTFSGNTIYF.

The V and J genes are TRBV4-1 and TRBJ2-2; D perhaps matches TRBD1 (6 bases). Germline V lookup: CDR1 MGHRA, CDR2 YSYEKL. The CDR3 loop spans 14 amino acids. Trimming removed 4 bases at V and 7 bases at J, with 13 bases between. The CDR3 region has the DNA TGCGCCAGCAGCCTTTCACAGGGTTTCGGGGAGCTGTTTTTT. It codes for CASSLSQGFGELFF.

CDR3 sequence (DNA): TGTGCCAGCAGCTTATCGTCCCGGGGAGAGACCCAGTACTTC. Protein: CASSLSSRGETQYF. The V gene is TRBV7-8, the J gene TRBJ2-5; D may be TRBD2 (5 bases). In germline, CDR1 is SGHVS, CDR2 FQNEAQ. CDR3 size: 14 residues. V was pared by 2 bases and J by 4 bases, with 11 bases between.

The chain combines TRBV9 with TRBJ2-3; maybe TRBD2 (5 bases). Germline CDR1 is SGDLS and CDR2 is YYNGEE. The CDR3 loop spans 14 amino acids. Deletions cut 3 bases from V and 5 bases from J, with 13 bases between. The CDR3 region has the DNA TGTGCCAGCAGCGCATTAGAACGGGGAGATACGCAGTATTTT. This encodes CASSALERGDTQYF.

V gene TRBV5-5 combines with J gene TRBJ2-7; no clear D gene. V was clipped by 0 bases and J by 6 bases, with 16 bases between them. CDR1 is SGHKS, CDR2 YYEKEE, per germline (reference sequence). The CDR3 is 15 amino acids. The CDR3 DNA reads TGTGCCAGCAGCTTGGGCACAGCCCGAGTAACCGAGCAGTACTTC. As protein: CASSLGTARVTEQYF. The full variable domain, with the rest looked up from reference TRBV5-5 and TRBJ2-7, is DAGVTQSPTHLIKTRGQQVTLRCSPISGHKSVSWYQQVLGQGPQFIFQYYEKEERGRGNFPDRFSARQFPNYSSELNVNALLLGDSALYLCASSLGTARVTEQYFGPGTRLTVT.

The CDR3 nucleotides are TGCGCCAGCAGCTTTAAGGGGTCCGGGGCCAACGTCCTGACTTTC. Amino acid sequence: CASSFKGSGANVLTF. V usage is TRBV5-1 and J usage is TRBJ2-6; D might be TRBD1 (5 bases). The germline CDR1 and CDR2 sequences are SGHRS and YFSETQ. The CDR3 covers 15 residues. V was cut by 2 bases and J by 4 bases, with 10 bases left in between.

The rearrangement uses TRBV11-2 and TRBJ2-7; D possibly corresponds to TRBD2 (6 bases). Germline V lookup: CDR1 SGHAT, CDR2 FQNNGV. This CDR3 contains 14 residues. V lost 7 bases to trimming and J lost 6 bases, with 19 bases between them. CDR3 DNA sequence: TGTGCCAGCAACCTTCGACTAGAATCCCTCGAGCAGTACTTC. Translated, it gives CASNLRLESLEQYF.

The chain carries TRBV11-3 and TRBJ2-5; the match to TRBD2 covers 10 bases. V trimming: 2 bases; J trimming: 11 bases; junction bases outside the gene matches: 14. Looked up from germline, CDR1 is SGHNT and CDR2 is YENEEA. CDR3 length: 16 residues. The CDR3 DNA is TGTGCCAGCAGCTTACGGGAGGCTAGCGGGAGTGGAGAGCAGTACTTC. Protein sequence: CASSLREASGSGEQYF.

The gene calls are TRBV28 and TRBJ2-7; no reliable D call. The CDR3 extends over 14 amino acids. Germline V gene sequence: CDR1 MDHEN, CDR2 SYDVKM. Trimming left V 3 bases short and J 2 bases short, with 11 bases between. The CDR3 here is CASSFQLGTYEQYF. Written as DNA, the CDR3 is TGTGCCAGCAGTTTTCAATTGGGGACCTACGAGCAGTACTTC.

The chain joins TRBV19 to TRBJ2-6; no definite D call. The CDR3 has 16 amino acids. V was shortened by 4 bases and J by 0 bases, with 10 bases between the two germline ends. Germline V CDR1 and CDR2: LNHDA, SQIVND (reference sequence). CDR3 sequence reads: CASSNVLGSGANVLTF. CDR3 coding DNA: TGTGCCAGTAGTAACGTTTTGGGCTCTGGGGCCAACGTCCTGACTTTC.

This chain links TRBV7-2 with TRBJ2-3; 8 bases fit TRBD2. Germline V CDR1 and CDR2: SGHTA, FQGNSA. This CDR3 is 15 amino acids long. With 4 bases clipped from V and 0 bases from J, the junction kept 3 bases outside the gene matches. The CDR3 bases are TGTGCCAGCAGCTCGACTAGCGAGAGCACAGATACGCAGTATTTT. This gives the protein CASSSTSESTDTQYF.

This chain uses TRBV5-1 with TRBJ1-1, with D tentatively TRBD1 (6 bases). CDR3 length: 14 residues. Deletions cut 0 bases from V and 4 bases from J, with 10 bases between. Germline lookup yields CDR1 SGHRS and CDR2 YFSETQ. CDR3 protein: CASSLVGGGTEAFF. CDR3 bases: TGCGCCAGCAGCTTGGTCGGAGGGGGCACTGAAGCTTTCTTT.

The rearrangement joins TRBV11-2 to TRBJ2-5; 12 bases are a match to TRBD2. With 5 bases clipped from V and 1 base from J, the junction kept 5 bases outside the gene matches. Looked up from germline, CDR1 is SGHAT and CDR2 is FQNNGV. There are 16 residues in the CDR3. CDR3 sequence: CASSGRTSGIQETQYF. CDR3 nucleotide sequence: TGTGCCAGCAGCGGAAGGACTAGCGGGATCCAAGAGACCCAGTACTTC.

The chain recombines TRBV19 with TRBJ2-7; D ambiguous. The germline CDR1 and CDR2 sequences are LNHDA and SQIVND (reference sequence). V lost 6 bases and J 2 bases, leaving 11 bases between the germline ends. The CDR3 length is 13 residues. The CDR3 DNA follows: TGTGCCAGTAGCGCCTCCCGAGCCTACGAGCAGTACTTC. It is translated as CASSASRAYEQYF.